The next 18 T cell receptor beta chains were all read from a single sample in a study of OX40 agonist ivuxolimab in advanced cancers. TCRdb's table, derived via immunoSEQ multiplex PCR, lists solely in-frame clones and lacks some. The sample holds around 72,000 clones, 82% seen once. Sequences were derived from CD4+ or CD8+ T cells sorted from blood, sampled in a trial of the OX40 agonist ivuxolimab. All receptors come from an adult with an advanced solid tumor such as melanoma, head and neck, liver or kidney cancer.

The V call is TRBV19, the J call TRBJ1-2, with 7 nucleotides matching TRBD1. CDR1 and CDR2 (germline): LNHDA, SQIVND (reference sequence). This CDR3 has 17 residues. The trim removed 5 bases at V and 5 bases at J, leaving 17 bases unmatched. For the CDR3, the DNA is TGTGCCAGTAGTCCCGGCGGACAGGACGCGGTCCAATATGGCTACACCTTC. Translation gives CASSPGGQDAVQYGYTF.

The chain links TRBV7-8 to TRBJ2-2, with D unclear. With 1 base removed from V and 4 bases from J, the gap between germline ends came to 16 bases. Germline CDR1 SGHVS, CDR2 FQNEAQ. The CDR3 sequence is 17 residues long. This chain's CDR3 is CASSLVALYSFTGELFF. The CDR3 DNA is TGTGCCAGCAGCTTAGTCGCGTTGTATAGCTTCACCGGGGAGCTGTTTTTT.

The chain carries TRBV7-2 and TRBJ1-4; D is undetermined. The V gene lost 5 bases and the J gene lost 0 bases, with 10 bases spanning the gap. Per the germline V gene, CDR1 is SGHTA and CDR2 is FQGNSA. The CDR3 covers 15 residues. The CDR3 DNA is TGTGCCAGCAGCCCCCGAAGCACAACTAATGAAAAACTGTTTTTT. This encodes CASSPRSTTNEKLFF. The variable domain in full, with the rest retrieved from reference TRBV7-2 and TRBJ1-4, is GAGVSQSPSNKVTEKGKDVELRCDPISGHTALYWYRQSLGQGLEFLIYFQGNSAPDKSGLPSDRFSAERTGGSVSTLTIQRTQQEDSAVYLCASSPRSTTNEKLFFGSGTQLSVL.

J is TRBJ2-1 and V is TRBV2, with 7 bases aligning to TRBD2. CDR1 and CDR2 from the germline V gene are SNHLY and FYNNEI. With V trimmed by 8 bases and J by 2 bases, 9 bases remained unmatched. This CDR3 is 15 amino acids long. The CDR3: CASLFMRGTYNEQFF. For the CDR3, the DNA is TGTGCCAGCCTTTTTATGCGGGGGACCTACAATGAGCAGTTCTTC.

This clone was found a few times. Other DNA sequences of this sample code for an identical CDR3. This chain links TRBV28 with TRBJ1-4; D not resolved. The V gene lost 4 bases and the J gene lost 5 bases, with 11 bases spanning the gap. The CDR3 runs 14 residues. Germline loops: CDR1 MDHEN, CDR2 SYDVKM. The CDR3 loop reads CASSSGRRNEKLFF. The CDR3 bases are TGTGCCAGCAGTTCGGGTAGAAGGAATGAAAAACTGTTTTTT.

V is TRBV18 and J is TRBJ1-1; D call uncertain. The germline gives CDR1 KGHSH, CDR2 LQKENI. V gave up 2 bases and J gave up 2 bases, with 9 bases separating them. The CDR3 consists of 14 residues. This CDR3 is CASSPIRENTEAFF. For the CDR3, the DNA is TGTGCCAGCTCACCAATTAGGGAAAACACTGAAGCTTTCTTT.

V usage is TRBV7-2 and J usage is TRBJ2-7; TRBD2 aligns across 13 bases. CDR1 is SGHTA, CDR2 FQGNSA, per germline. The CDR3 sequence is 15 residues long. With 5 bases clipped from V and 7 bases from J, the junction kept 8 bases outside the gene matches. This CDR3 reads CASSPTSGRAREQYF. Written as DNA, the CDR3 is TGTGCCAGCAGCCCCACTAGCGGGAGGGCGAGAGAGCAGTACTTC.

The chain joins TRBV27 to TRBJ2-2; the D gene is possibly TRBD1 (5 bases). CDR3 length: 15 residues. Germline V gives CDR1 MNHEY, CDR2 SMNVEV (reference sequence). Between the trimmed V and J ends, which lost 6 bases and 2 bases, there was a span of 13 bases. The CDR3, as DNA: TGTGCCAGCAGGCAGACAGCTACTAACACCGGGGAGCTGTTTTTT. Protein product: CASRQTATNTGELFF.

The chain recombines TRBV15 with TRBJ1-4, with TRBD1 identical over 7 bases. V gave up 1 base and J gave up 6 bases; unmatched junction bases: 5. CDR1 LNHNV and CDR2 YYDKDF come from the germline V gene (reference sequence). The CDR3 sequence is 15 residues long. The CDR3 region has the DNA TGTGCCACCAGCAGAGGACAGGGAACCCATGAAAAACTGTTTTTT. Translation gives CATSRGQGTHEKLFF. Using reference TRBV15 and TRBJ1-4 for the parts outside the CDR3, the full variable domain is DAMVIQNPRYQVTQFGKPVTLSCSQTLNHNVMYWYQQKSSQAPKLLFHYYDKDFNNEADTPDNFQSRRPNTSFCFLDIRSPGLGDTAMYLCATSRGQGTHEKLFFGSGTQLSVL.

The chain links TRBV4-1 to TRBJ2-3; D not resolved. V gave up 4 bases and J gave up 5 bases, with 10 bases separating them. The V gene's germline CDR1 is MGHRA and CDR2 YSYEKL. CDR3 length equals 13 residues. The CDR3 DNA sequence: TGCGCCAGCAGCCGAATGCTGGAAGATACGCAGTATTTT. The encoded protein is CASSRMLEDTQYF.

This clone was recorded once. V gene TRBV2 combines with J gene TRBJ1-4, with D possibly being TRBD1 (6 bases). Trimming cost V 10 bases and J 7 bases, with 16 bases left between them. Germline CDR1 reads SNHLY; CDR2 reads FYNNEI. The CDR3 totals 13 residues. The CDR3 coding sequence is TGTGCCACGCAACAGGGCCCGGGTGAAAAACTGTTTTTT. Protein: CATQQGPGEKLFF.

This clone was seen once. The genes are TRBV18 and TRBJ1-3, with D unclear. CDR3 length equals 15 residues. CDR1 is KGHSH, CDR2 LQKENI, per germline. Between the trimmed V and J ends, which lost 3 bases and 0 bases, there was a span of 9 bases. The CDR3 loop reads CASSPITTSGNTIYF. CDR3 nucleotides: TGTGCCAGCTCACCCATTACGACCTCTGGAAACACCATATATTTT.

This clone was counted a single time. This chain joins TRBV28 and TRBJ2-1; 12 nucleotides match TRBD2. Germline assignment: CDR1 MDHEN and CDR2 SYDVKM. This CDR3 spans 15 amino acids. Trimming at V came to 7 bases and at J to 9 bases, leaving 10 bases not matched to a gene. The CDR3 reads CASTYSSGRAGEQFF. The CDR3 nucleotides read TGTGCCAGCACCTATTCTAGCGGGAGGGCCGGTGAGCAGTTCTTC.

The chain employs TRBV5-1 and TRBJ2-3; 7 bases match TRBD1. This CDR3 spans 15 amino acids. V was clipped by 0 bases and J by 2 bases; unmatched bases: 3. Germline V CDR1 and CDR2: SGHRS, YFSETQ. CDR3 DNA: TGCGCCAGCAGCTTGGGGGGGACAGACACAGATACGCAGTATTTT. Translated: CASSLGGTDTDTQYF.

This clone has more than one count but fewer than ten. This rearrangement joins TRBV20-1 to TRBJ1-1, with D uncertain. Trimming stripped 5 bases from V and 11 bases from J, with 12 bases between. Germline V gene data show CDR1 as DFQATT and CDR2 as SNEGSKA (reference sequence). The CDR3 sequence is 10 residues long. The CDR3 spells CSASRIGAFF. The CDR3 DNA sequence: TGCAGTGCTTCCAGGATTGGGGCTTTCTTT.

The chain carries TRBV9 and TRBJ2-5; D gene ambiguous. Per germline, CDR1 SGDLS and CDR2 YYNGEE. Trimming took off 0 bases at V and 0 bases at J, with 6 bases between the two ends. This CDR3 comprises 14 residues. The CDR3 region is CASSVAVNQETQYF. In nucleotides, the CDR3 is TGTGCCAGCAGCGTAGCCGTGAACCAAGAGACCCAGTACTTC.

This clone appeared a single time. The chain couples TRBV2 to TRBJ1-1; D is undetermined. Germline CDR1 reads SNHLY; CDR2 reads FYNNEI. There are 11 residues in the CDR3. Trimming stripped 7 bases from V and 4 bases from J, with 7 bases between. This chain's CDR3 is CASKEGTEAFF. The CDR3, as DNA: TGTGCCAGCAAGGAGGGCACTGAAGCTTTCTTT.

V and J are TRBV27 and TRBJ2-7; no clear D. Germline assignment: CDR1 MNHEY and CDR2 SMNVEV (reference sequence). V lost 3 bases and J 3 bases, leaving 12 bases between the germline ends. The CDR3 runs to 14 residues. CDR3 in amino acids: CASSFSRLHYEQYV. The CDR3 nucleotides are TGTGCCAGCAGTTTCTCCCGGTTACACTACGAGCAGTACGTC.